The source of this T cell receptor beta chain is a study of blood T cells in healthy people across ages. On this clonotype itself: Its antigen is as yet unknown.

General study findings and limits: Naive CD4+ cells and diversity were both higher in long-lived donors than in aged donors.

The second PCR ran roughly 7 to 12 cycles with a sample-barcoded 5' primer and J-beta primers. TCRdb passed the 5' RACE reads through MiXCR, listing each CDR3 protein once. The table has more than 650,000 distinct CDR3 sequences, about a fifth seen once; the top ten hold about 20%. Each of the donors had roughly 9.3 milliliters of peripheral blood drawn into EDTA-treated Vacutainer tubes. V lost 1 base and J 7 bases, leaving 10 bases between the germline ends. Germline CDR1 and CDR2: SEHNR and FQNEAQ (reference sequence). The CDR3 sequence is 13 residues long. The sample was blood. The gene calls are TRBV7-9 and TRBJ1-2, with D unresolved. This receptor was identified in a man in his 70s in good health. CDR3: CASSLGTASGYTF. The CDR3 nucleotides are TGTGCCAGCAGCTTAGGGACCGCGAGTGGCTACACCTTC.